The present T cell receptor (beta chain) was sequenced within a study of molecular identifiers for immune sequencing clone quantification. In regard to this clonotype: Its antigen is as yet unknown.

Investigators produced naive CD8 libraries from around 20,000 to 1,000,000 sorted cells, drawing on 10%, 30% or 50% RNA. Germline V gives CDR1 MNHEY, CDR2 SMNVEV (reference sequence). The CDR3 extends over 16 amino acids. J lost 5 bases, V lost 2 bases, and 9 bases had no gene match. TCRdb used MiXCR to reprocess the PCR reads, holding one entry per CDR3 protein. Counted here are around 480,000 distinct CDR3 sequences, around 21% occurring once; the ten biggest clones make up 0.7% to 0.95%. Whole-study results and caveats: Amid around 980,000 naive cells, spiked Jurkat TCR RNA from one cell was reportedly still detectable. Highly expanded clone sizes could be underestimated by identical TCR molecules that share a barcode.

The TCR sequence derives from a human donor in good health. Some libraries in this study had Jurkat cell RNA spiked in. This chain uses TRBV27 with TRBJ1-2; 9 nucleotides line up with TRBD1. Sequencing was done on a sample of naive CD8+ T cells from blood, with Jurkat cell RNA spiked in. Subset in this sample: FACS-sorted CD8+CD4-CCR7+CD45RA+ naive T cells. CDR3 residues: CASSLTSTGGSYGYTF. DNA of the CDR3: TGTGCCAGCAGTTTAACGTCGACAGGGGGTAGTTATGGCTACACCTTC.